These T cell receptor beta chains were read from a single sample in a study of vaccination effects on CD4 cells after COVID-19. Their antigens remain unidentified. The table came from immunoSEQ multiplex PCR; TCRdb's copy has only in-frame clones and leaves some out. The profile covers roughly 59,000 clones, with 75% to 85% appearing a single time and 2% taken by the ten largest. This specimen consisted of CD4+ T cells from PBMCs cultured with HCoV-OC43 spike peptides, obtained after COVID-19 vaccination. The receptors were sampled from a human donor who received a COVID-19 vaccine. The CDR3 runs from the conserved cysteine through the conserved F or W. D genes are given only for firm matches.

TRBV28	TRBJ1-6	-	CASRPSGENWSPLHF
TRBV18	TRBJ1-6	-	CASSPNLLTGNSPLHF
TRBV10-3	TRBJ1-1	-	CAITTTPNTEAFF
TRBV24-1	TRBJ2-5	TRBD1	CATSDSPGQGRETQYF
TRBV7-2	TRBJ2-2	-	CASSLASSGELFF
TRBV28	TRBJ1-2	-	CASNPTGQGRFYGYTF
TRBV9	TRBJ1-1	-	CASSLRGAVTNTEAFF
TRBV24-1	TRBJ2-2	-	CATSDWGGPAGVTGELFF
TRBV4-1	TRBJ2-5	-	CASSLSGFQETQYF
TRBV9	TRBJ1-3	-	CASSVEIGSSGNTIYF
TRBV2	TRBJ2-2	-	CASTGNLNTGELFF
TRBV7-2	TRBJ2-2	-	CASSLDTQGGSTGELFF
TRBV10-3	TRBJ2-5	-	CAISGGRGRETQYF
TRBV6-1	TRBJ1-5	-	CASSDRLISNQPQHF
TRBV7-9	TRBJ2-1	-	CASSLVGGSLEQFF
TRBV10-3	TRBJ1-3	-	CAISETGVSGNTIYF
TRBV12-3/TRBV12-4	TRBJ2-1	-	CASSLEASSEQFF
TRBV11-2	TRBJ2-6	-	CASSPEANVLTF
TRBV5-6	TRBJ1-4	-	CASSFAGRGEKLFF
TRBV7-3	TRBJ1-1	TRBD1	CASSLAQLTGGSTEAFF
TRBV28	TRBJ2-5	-	CATSPLNPLAQETQYF
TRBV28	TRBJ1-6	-	CASLRANSPLHF
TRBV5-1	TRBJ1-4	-	CASSLRGDYEKLFF
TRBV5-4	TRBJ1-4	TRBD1	CASSLGTGVEKLFF
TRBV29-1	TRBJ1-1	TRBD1	CSVEGTGVTEAFF
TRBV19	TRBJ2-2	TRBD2	CASSSRAGGIANTGELFF
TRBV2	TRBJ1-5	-	CASTKDLNQPQHF
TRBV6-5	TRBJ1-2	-	CASSYSTANYGYTF
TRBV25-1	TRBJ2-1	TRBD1	CASSVGQVYGYNEQFF
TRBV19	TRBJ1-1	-	CASSIGQPYTEAFF
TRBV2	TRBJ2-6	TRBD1	CASSDRGWANVLTF
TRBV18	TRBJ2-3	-	CASSPGTVTTDTQYF
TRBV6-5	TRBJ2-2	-	CASSYSDRAGTGELFF
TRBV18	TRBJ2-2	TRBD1	CASSPGTGRTGELFF
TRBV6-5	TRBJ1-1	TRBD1	CASSSYTTTGATEAFF